A single sample is the source of the 23 T cell receptor beta chains below, sequenced in a study of shared clonotypes between healthy human individuals. Profiled with immunoSEQ multiplex PCR; TCRdb holds only in-frame clones, not every one. The table lists 2 million to 2.5 million clones, around 95% of them singletons, with about 0.13% in the top ten. Sequenced input: naive CD4+ T cells sorted from blood. This sample's subset: CD45RA+ positively selected. These TCRs come from a man aged 18 to 30 in good health.

The chain recombines TRBV11-3 with TRBJ2-7; D call uncertain. Germline V CDR1 and CDR2: SGHNT, YENEEA. This CDR3 is built from 13 residues. V was clipped by 5 bases and J by 4 bases, with 12 bases between them. Here the CDR3 DNA reads TGTGCCAGCAGCCCATCAGTGGGGTACGAGCAGTACTTC. It is translated as CASSPSVGYEQYF.

The rearrangement uses TRBV7-9 and TRBJ1-1, with D uncertain. The germline V gene has CDR1 SEHNR and CDR2 FQNEAQ (reference sequence). V was shortened by 1 base and J by 1 base, with 10 bases between the two germline ends. The CDR3 has 15 amino acids. The CDR3 is CASSLGGRWNTEAFF. The CDR3 DNA sequence: TGTGCCAGCAGCTTAGGGGGTCGATGGAACACTGAAGCTTTCTTT. Full variable domain (rest looked up from reference TRBV7-9 and TRBJ1-1): DTGVSQNPRHKITKRGQNVTFRCDPISEHNRLYWYRQTLGQGPEFLTYFQNEAQLEKSRLLSDRFSAERPKGSFSTLEIQRTEQGDSAMYLCASSLGGRWNTEAFFGQGTRLTVV.

About this clone: Other DNA sequences in the same sample also yield this CDR3. This chain links TRBV7-2 with TRBJ2-5; D remains unclear. The V gene lost 1 base and the J gene lost 0 bases, with 6 bases spanning the gap. Germline V CDR1 and CDR2: SGHTA, FQGNSA. The CDR3 contains 14 residues. In nucleotides, the CDR3 is TGTGCCAGCAGCTTAGATAGATACCAAGAGACCCAGTACTTC. Protein product: CASSLDRYQETQYF.

The genes are TRBV28 and TRBJ2-1; D ambiguous. Trimming removed 2 bases at V and 9 bases at J, with 5 bases between. The CDR3 runs 11 residues. Germline CDR1 MDHEN, CDR2 SYDVKM. The CDR3 loop reads CASSLTVEQFF. The CDR3 DNA reads as TGTGCCAGCAGTTTAACTGTTGAGCAGTTCTTC.

V gene TRBV25-1 combines with J gene TRBJ1-3; D might be TRBD1 (5 bases). Trimming stripped 2 bases from V and 3 bases from J, with 11 bases between. CDR1 and CDR2 from the germline V gene are MGHDK and SYGVNS. The CDR3 is 15 residues long. In DNA, the CDR3 is TGTGCCAGCAGTGAAGGGCAGGGCATTGGAAACACCATATATTTT. This sequence encodes CASSEGQGIGNTIYF.

This clone was picked up one time. The genes are TRBV7-9 and TRBJ2-6; either TRBD1 or TRBD2 may supply D (5 bases each). Germline loops: CDR1 SEHNR, CDR2 FQNEAQ (reference sequence). V was shortened by 4 bases and J by 0 bases, with 10 bases between the two germline ends. The CDR3 runs 16 residues. CDR3 bases: TGTGCCAGCAGCTGGATTGGGGGCTCTGGGGCCAACGTCCTGACTTTC. Translation gives CASSWIGGSGANVLTF. Based on the CDR3 plus reference TRBV7-9 and TRBJ2-6, the full variable domain is DTGVSQNPRHKITKRGQNVTFRCDPISEHNRLYWYRQTLGQGPEFLTYFQNEAQLEKSRLLSDRFSAERPKGSFSTLEIQRTEQGDSAMYLCASSWIGGSGANVLTFGAGSRLTVL.

The V and J genes are TRBV6-5 and TRBJ2-1; possibly TRBD1 for D (6 bases). Trimming took 2 bases from V and 3 from J, leaving 11 bases between them. The CDR3 is 15 amino acids. Looked up from germline, CDR1 is MNHEY and CDR2 is SVGAGI. The CDR3: CASSYGAGDYNEQFF. CDR3 DNA: TGTGCCAGCAGTTACGGGGCAGGGGACTACAATGAGCAGTTCTTC.

Of note for this clone: Germline and junction disagree at one end, which may indicate a read error. This chain uses TRBV5-1 with TRBJ2-3; 9 bases match TRBD2. Germline CDR1 SGHRS, CDR2 YFSETQ. The CDR3 consists of 18 residues. The CDR3 spells CASRLAAAGGTRTDTQYF. The CDR3 DNA sequence: TGCGCCAGCAGGTTGGCCGCGGCGGGAGGGACTCGCACAGATACGCAGTATTTT.

The V call is TRBV19, the J call TRBJ1-2; a possible D gene is TRBD1 (5 bases). This CDR3 region has 15 residues. CDR1 is LNHDA, CDR2 SQIVND, per germline (reference sequence). The V gene lost 7 bases and the J gene lost 3 bases, with 18 bases spanning the gap. CDR3 loop: CASNLIQGFDYGYTF. CDR3 sequence (DNA): TGTGCCAGTAACCTCATCCAGGGTTTTGACTATGGCTACACCTTC.

This chain uses TRBV28 with TRBJ1-4, with a tentative D call TRBD1 (5 bases). CDR1 and CDR2 (germline): MDHEN, SYDVKM. V shed 5 bases and J shed 3 bases, with 13 bases lying between them. The CDR3 contains 15 residues. CDR3 in amino acids: CASSLTGGANEKLFF. As DNA, the CDR3 is TGTGCCAGCAGTCTCACGGGGGGGGCTAATGAAAAACTGTTTTTT.

This clone was seen a handful of times. This chain connects TRBV30 to TRBJ1-4; D is ambiguous. The CDR3 is made up of 14 amino acids. V was pared by 5 bases and J by 10 bases, with 20 bases between. Per the germline V gene, CDR1 is GTSNPN and CDR2 is SVGIG (reference sequence). The CDR3 bases are TGTGCCTGGGACGCCTTGTTGATGTCTGGAAAACTGTTTTTT. Translating gives CAWDALLMSGKLFF.

This chain connects TRBV6-6 to TRBJ2-2; maybe TRBD2 (6 bases). This CDR3 is built from 12 residues. Germline loops: CDR1 MNHNY, CDR2 SVGAGI (reference sequence). With 6 bases removed from V and 7 bases from J, the gap between germline ends came to 9 bases. As DNA, the CDR3 is TGTGCCAGCAGGGAGGGAGGCGGGGAGCTGTTTTTT. The encoded protein is CASREGGGELFF.

Comment on this clone: The same CDR3 also results from other DNA sequences found in this sample. V and J are TRBV10-3 and TRBJ2-5, with D tentatively TRBD1 (6 bases). Germline V lookup: CDR1 ENHRY, CDR2 SYGVKD. Trimming left V 0 bases short and J 4 bases short, with 9 bases between. This CDR3 region has 14 residues. CDR3 nucleotides: TGTGCCATCAGTGAGTCGGGCAGGGGAGAGACCCAGTACTTC. Its translation: CAISESGRGETQYF.

This chain joins TRBV28 and TRBJ2-3; TRBD1 matches 10 bases. V shed 1 base and J 5 bases; nucleotides not matched to a gene: 9. The CDR3 consists of 17 residues. In germline, CDR1 is MDHEN, CDR2 SYDVKM. Written as DNA, the CDR3 is TGTGCCAGCAGTTTATCCCTCCGGGACAGGGGTTTAGATACGCAGTATTTT. Amino acid sequence: CASSLSLRDRGLDTQYF.

The chain couples TRBV11-2 to TRBJ2-7; TRBD2 agrees at 12 bases. CDR1 SGHAT and CDR2 FQNNGV come from the germline V gene. After removal of 1 base from V and 4 bases from J, the junction contained 5 bases not matched to a gene. This CDR3 is built from 16 residues. The CDR3 nucleotides are TGTGCCAGCAGCTTAGTCCCGCTAGCGGGAGGGTACGAGCAGTACTTC. The encoded protein is CASSLVPLAGGYEQYF.

The gene calls are TRBV28 and TRBJ1-6, with no clear D. Germline V lookup: CDR1 MDHEN, CDR2 SYDVKM. V was clipped by 1 base and J by 0 bases, with 10 bases between them. This CDR3 region has 17 residues. CDR3 sequence (DNA): TGTGCCAGCAGTTTATTTAAGGGAAGCTCCTATAATTCACCCCTCCACTTT. It specifies CASSLFKGSSYNSPLHF.

The rearrangement links TRBV19 to TRBJ2-2; D gene ambiguous. Germline CDR1 reads LNHDA; CDR2 reads SQIVND (reference sequence). The V and J ends lost 6 bases and 7 bases respectively, with 18 bases between them. CDR3 length: 15 amino acids. The CDR3 here is CASRPGGTWFGELFF. In DNA form, the CDR3 reads TGTGCCAGTAGACCCGGCGGTACGTGGTTCGGGGAGCTGTTTTTT.

This clone occurred once. The CDR3 is CASASRAGSNRANYGYTF. The DNA of the CDR3 is TGTGCCAGCGCCTCCCGGGCGGGGAGTAATCGTGCTAACTATGGCTACACCTTC. The rearrangement links TRBV21-1 to TRBJ1-2. TRBV21-1 represents a pseudogene. The length of the CDR3 is 18 residues.

The genes are TRBV5-1 and TRBJ2-2; D is perhaps TRBD2 (6 bases). From germline, CDR1 is SGHRS and CDR2 YFSETQ. The CDR3 covers 16 residues. Trimming removed 3 bases from V and 1 base from J, with 13 bases in between. In nucleotides, the CDR3 is TGCGCCAGCAGCTCCGGAGGGAACGAGAACACCGGGGAGCTGTTTTTT. Residues: CASSSGGNENTGELFF.

V gene TRBV6-1 combines with J gene TRBJ1-6, with a possible D match to TRBD1 (6 bases). In germline, CDR1 is MNHNS, CDR2 SASEGT. The CDR3 sequence is 15 residues long. The ends were cut back, 10 bases at V and 7 bases at J, with 20 bases in the middle. CDR3 amino acids: CAIQPGTSQNSPLHF. Here the CDR3 DNA reads TGTGCCATACAGCCGGGGACATCGCAGAATTCACCCCTCCACTTT.

This chain uses TRBV15 with TRBJ2-1, with 11 bases aligning to TRBD2. CDR3 length equals 14 residues. Looked up from germline, CDR1 is LNHNV and CDR2 is YYDKDF (reference sequence). The trim removed 4 bases at V and 5 bases at J, leaving 1 base unmatched. The CDR3 sequence is CATSTTSGDNEQFF. The CDR3 coding sequence is TGTGCCACCAGCACGACTAGCGGGGACAATGAGCAGTTCTTC.

This clone was observed a single time. This sample also contains other DNA sequences that code for the same CDR3. Here the CDR3 reads CAISAGTDTQYF. DNA of the CDR3: TGTGCCATCAGTGCCGGGACAGATACGCAGTATTTT. The V and J genes are TRBV10-3 and TRBJ2-3; D not certain. Germline-derived CDR1 and CDR2 are ENHRY and SYGVKD. The CDR3 extends over 12 amino acids. Trimming removed 4 bases from V and 3 bases from J, with 5 bases in between.

The CDR3 DNA sequence: TGTGCCAGCAGCTGGGGGGGACAGTTATCCTACGAGCAGTACTTC. The encoded protein is CASSWGGQLSYEQYF. The chain carries TRBV7-9 and TRBJ2-7; either TRBD1 or TRBD2 may supply D (7 bases each). The V gene's germline CDR1 is SEHNR and CDR2 FQNEAQ (reference sequence). CDR3 length: 15 amino acids. Trimming removed 4 bases at V and 1 base at J, with 14 bases between.